A selection of T cell receptor beta chains follows, all from one sample in a study of Graves' ophthalmopathy and Graves' hyperthyroidism. TCRdb fed the multiplex PCR reads into MiXCR, producing one record per CDR3 protein. Among more than 550,000 distinct CDR3 sequences listed, about 40% were seen once. Sequencing input: peripheral blood. The receptors here all came from an adult man with Graves' ophthalmopathy. Each CDR3 is given with its conserved first and last residue. The D gene is left open where the match is weak. The size of a clone is reported for some rows only, either as once, few or many, or as a class for expanded clones.

v_call: TRBV6-5
clone_size: -
d_call: -
cdr3_length: 14
j_call: TRBJ1-2
cdr3_aa: CASRQRTANYGYTF
cdr3_nt: TGTGCCAGCAGGCAGAGGACGGCTAACTATGGCTACACCTTC

v_call: TRBV2
clone_size: many
d_call: TRBD1
cdr3_length: 15
j_call: TRBJ1-1
cdr3_aa: CASSARTGTWTEAFF
cdr3_nt: TGTGCCAGCAGTGCTAGGACAGGGACGTGGACTGAAGCTTTCTTT

v_call: TRBV7-3
clone_size: -
d_call: -
cdr3_length: 15
j_call: TRBJ1-4
cdr3_aa: CASSQGLAGGEKLFF
cdr3_nt: TGCGCCAGCAGCCAAGGTCTAGCGGGGGGTGAAAAACTGTTTTTT

v_call: TRBV5-4
clone_size: -
d_call: TRBD1
cdr3_length: 16
j_call: TRBJ1-3
cdr3_aa: CASSLWTGDAGNTIYF
cdr3_nt: TGTGCCAGCAGCCTATGGACAGGGGACGCTGGAAACACCATATATTTT

v_call: TRBV2
clone_size: many
d_call: -
cdr3_length: 15
j_call: TRBJ1-6
cdr3_aa: CASSEAGGERSPLHF
cdr3_nt: TGTGCCAGCAGTGAAGCCGGTGGGGAGCGCTCACCCCTCCACTTT

v_call: TRBV29-1
clone_size: -
d_call: TRBD1
cdr3_length: 14
j_call: TRBJ1-1
cdr3_aa: CSARHRGGGTEAFF
cdr3_nt: TGCAGCGCGAGACACAGGGGAGGTGGCACTGAAGCTTTCTTT

v_call: TRBV7-9
clone_size: many
d_call: -
cdr3_length: 12
j_call: TRBJ1-2
cdr3_aa: CASSLGQAGYTF
cdr3_nt: TGTGCCAGCAGCTTAGGACAGGCGGGCTACACCTTC

v_call: TRBV30
clone_size: once
d_call: -
cdr3_length: 15
j_call: TRBJ1-5
cdr3_aa: CAWSPSLTGRQPQHF
cdr3_nt: TGTGCCTGGAGTCCTTCTCTTACAGGGAGGCAGCCCCAGCATTTT

v_call: TRBV7-2
clone_size: many
d_call: -
cdr3_length: 14
j_call: TRBJ1-1
cdr3_aa: CASSWLTVGTEAFF
cdr3_nt: TGTGCCAGCAGCTGGCTGACGGTTGGCACTGAAGCTTTCTTT

v_call: TRBV7-9
clone_size: many
d_call: -
cdr3_length: 14
j_call: TRBJ1-1
cdr3_aa: CASSIGQPNTEAFF
cdr3_nt: TGTGCCAGCAGCATCGGACAGCCGAACACTGAAGCTTTCTTT

v_call: TRBV15
clone_size: many
d_call: -
cdr3_length: 15
j_call: TRBJ1-3
cdr3_aa: CATSRDRVAGNTIYF
cdr3_nt: TGTGCCACCAGCAGAGATCGTGTGGCTGGAAACACCATATATTTT

v_call: TRBV7-6
clone_size: -
d_call: TRBD1
cdr3_length: 15
j_call: TRBJ1-5
cdr3_aa: CASSFTGTGGETQHF
cdr3_nt: TGTGCCAGCAGCTTCACCGGGACAGGGGGTGAGACCCAGCATTTT

v_call: TRBV20-1
clone_size: many
d_call: -
cdr3_length: 12
j_call: TRBJ1-4
cdr3_aa: CSAREATGKLFF
cdr3_nt: TGCAGTGCTAGAGAGGCTACGGGAAAACTGTTTTTT

v_call: TRBV25-1
clone_size: -
d_call: -
cdr3_length: 12
j_call: TRBJ1-2
cdr3_aa: CASSNIGHGYTF
cdr3_nt: TGTGCCAGCAGCAATATAGGGCATGGCTACACCTTC

v_call: TRBV10-3
clone_size: many
d_call: TRBD1
cdr3_length: 16
j_call: TRBJ2-5
cdr3_aa: CAISEPWGQGKETQYF
cdr3_nt: TGTGCCATCAGTGAGCCCTGGGGACAGGGTAAAGAGACCCAGTACTTC

v_call: TRBV13
clone_size: -
d_call: -
cdr3_length: 14
j_call: TRBJ2-7
cdr3_aa: CASSVGVGSYEQDF
cdr3_nt: -

v_call: TRBV7-8
clone_size: many
d_call: -
cdr3_length: 14
j_call: TRBJ2-7
cdr3_aa: CASSPRGGAYEQYF
cdr3_nt: TGTGCCAGCAGCCCCCGCGGCGGAGCCTACGAGCAGTACTTC

v_call: TRBV27
clone_size: many
d_call: -
cdr3_length: 15
j_call: TRBJ1-5
cdr3_aa: CASTEARTALRPQHF
cdr3_nt: TGTGCCAGCACGGAAGCAAGGACAGCCTTACGGCCCCAGCATTTT

v_call: TRBV9
clone_size: -
d_call: -
cdr3_length: 14
j_call: TRBJ1-5
cdr3_aa: CASSLGRVHQPQHF
cdr3_nt: TGTGCCAGCAGTTTGGGCAGGGTCCATCAGCCCCAGCATTTT

v_call: TRBV11-2
clone_size: -
d_call: -
cdr3_length: 12
j_call: TRBJ2-3
cdr3_aa: CASSGVTDTQYF
cdr3_nt: TGTGCCAGCTCAGGGGTGACAGATACGCAGTATTTT

v_call: TRBV9
clone_size: many
d_call: TRBD1
cdr3_length: 14
j_call: TRBJ2-7
cdr3_aa: CASSVGRGLDEQYF
cdr3_nt: TGTGCCAGCAGCGTAGGCAGGGGGCTCGACGAGCAGTACTTC

v_call: TRBV5-1
clone_size: many
d_call: -
cdr3_length: 13
j_call: TRBJ1-1
cdr3_aa: CASSGPRGTEAFF
cdr3_nt: TGCGCCAGCAGCGGTCCCAGGGGTACTGAAGCTTTCTTT

v_call: TRBV15
clone_size: -
d_call: TRBD1
cdr3_length: 15
j_call: TRBJ1-5
cdr3_aa: CATSSIQGEDQPQHF
cdr3_nt: TGTGCCACCAGCAGCATACAGGGGGAGGATCAGCCCCAGCATTTT

v_call: TRBV10-1
clone_size: few
d_call: -
cdr3_length: 15
j_call: TRBJ1-4
cdr3_aa: CASSEKDRGNEKLFF
cdr3_nt: TGCGCCAGCAGTGAGAAGGACAGAGGTAATGAAAAACTGTTTTTT

v_call: TRBV12-3/TRBV12-4
clone_size: -
d_call: TRBD1
cdr3_length: 16
j_call: TRBJ2-7
cdr3_aa: CASSFTTTGESYEQYF
cdr3_nt: TGTGCCAGCAGTTTCACGACGACAGGGGAAAGCTACGAGCAGTACTTC

v_call: TRBV7-9
clone_size: -
d_call: -
cdr3_length: 13
j_call: TRBJ1-5
cdr3_aa: CASTSGLAAYEHF
cdr3_nt: TGTGCCAGCACCTCGGGCCTAGCGGCCTACGAGCATTTT

v_call: TRBV29-1
clone_size: few
d_call: -
cdr3_length: 14
j_call: TRBJ2-5
cdr3_aa: CSVNFQGGAGTQYF
cdr3_nt: TGCAGCGTTAACTTTCAGGGGGGCGCGGGGACCCAGTACTTC

v_call: TRBV10-3
clone_size: once
d_call: -
cdr3_length: 15
j_call: TRBJ2-5
cdr3_aa: CAISSRTDGSDHQYF
cdr3_nt: TGTGCCATCAGCTCGCGGACGGACGGTTCGGACCACCAGTACTTC

v_call: TRBV2
clone_size: -
d_call: TRBD1
cdr3_length: 13
j_call: TRBJ1-2
cdr3_aa: CASGDRAGGGYTF
cdr3_nt: TGTGCCAGCGGAGACAGGGCAGGGGGTGGCTACACCTTC